This entry is about one TCR beta chain. Per the germline V gene, CDR1 is SGHTA and CDR2 is FQGTGA. CDR3 length: 13 amino acids. V lost 5 bases and J lost 7, with 14 bases in between. In the study's own analysis: For nucleated cells, counts were estimated from reference gene primer amplification. Produced via immunoSEQ multiplex PCR; TCRdb's table is partial and in-frame only. From that table come the V and J calls and clone size; the DNA was used to work out D and trimming. The table lists under 300,000 clones, 79% of them singletons. The data derive from a study of blood T cell repertoires in COVID-19. Turning to the study itself: Spain, Italy and the United States supplied samples that represented acute and convalescent COVID-19. Sample material is recorded as cDNA or gDNA derived from T cells, B-cell-depleted T cells, or PBMCs.

The gene calls are TRBV7-3 and TRBJ1-2; D gene uncertain. This TCR derives from a woman between 40 and 50 years old with active or convalescent COVID-19. Sequenced material: peripheral blood. CDR3 region: CASSHQEGSGYTF. The CDR3 DNA follows: TGTGCCAGCAGCCATCAGGAGGGAAGTGGCTACACCTTC.